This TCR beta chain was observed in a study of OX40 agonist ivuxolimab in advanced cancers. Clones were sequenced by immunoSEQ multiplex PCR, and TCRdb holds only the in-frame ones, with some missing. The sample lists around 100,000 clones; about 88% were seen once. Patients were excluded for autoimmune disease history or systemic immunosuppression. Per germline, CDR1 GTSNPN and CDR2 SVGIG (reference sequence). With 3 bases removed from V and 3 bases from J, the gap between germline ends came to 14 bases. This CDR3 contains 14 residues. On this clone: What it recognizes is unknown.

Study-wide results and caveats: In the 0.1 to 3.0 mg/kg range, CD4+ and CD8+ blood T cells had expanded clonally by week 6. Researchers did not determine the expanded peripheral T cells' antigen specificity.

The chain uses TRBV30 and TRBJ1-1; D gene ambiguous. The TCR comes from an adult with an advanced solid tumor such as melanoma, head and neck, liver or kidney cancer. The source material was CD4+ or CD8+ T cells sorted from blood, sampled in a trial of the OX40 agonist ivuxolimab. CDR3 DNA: TGTGCCTGGAGGTTCGGTGGAGCAGACACTGAAGCTTTCTTT. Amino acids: CAWRFGGADTEAFF.